The following is a TCR beta chain sequence with its context. The data were taken from a study of blood T cell repertoires in COVID-19. TCRdb keeps only in-frame clones here, not all; method: immunoSEQ multiplex PCR. The repertoire holds roughly 340,000 clones, with about 90% as singletons. After removal of 8 bases from V and 7 bases from J, the junction contained 1 base not matched to a gene. The germline CDR1 and CDR2 sequences are SNHLY and FYNNEI. There are 12 residues in the CDR3. The source material was peripheral blood. The sequence was obtained from a woman in her 70s with COVID-19, enrolled during active disease. The chain recombines TRBV2 with TRBJ2-1; TRBD1 matches 11 bases. This chain's CDR3 is CASWDRGNEQFF. CDR3 nucleotides: TGTGCCAGCTGGGACAGGGGGAATGAGCAGTTCTTC.